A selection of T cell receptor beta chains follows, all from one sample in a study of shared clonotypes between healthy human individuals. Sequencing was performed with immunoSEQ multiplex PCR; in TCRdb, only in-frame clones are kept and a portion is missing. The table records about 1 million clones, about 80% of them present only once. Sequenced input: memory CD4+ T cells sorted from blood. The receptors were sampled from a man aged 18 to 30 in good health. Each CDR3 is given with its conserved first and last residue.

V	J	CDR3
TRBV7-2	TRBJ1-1	CASSLESLVPEAFF
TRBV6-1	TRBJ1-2	CASTGSRYGYTF
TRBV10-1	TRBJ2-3	CASSGSDTQYF
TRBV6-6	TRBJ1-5	CASSLQGGNQPQHF
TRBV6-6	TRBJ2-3	CASSYSAGGRDTQYF
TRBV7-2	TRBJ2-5	CASSLQPSGRIGETQYF
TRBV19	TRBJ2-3	CASSSPGLAVTDTQYF
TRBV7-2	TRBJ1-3	CASSFRPGQGFKTIYF
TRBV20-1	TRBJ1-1	CSASLAQAFF
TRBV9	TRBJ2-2	CASSVEVTGELFF
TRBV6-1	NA	CAATQGWGYEQYF
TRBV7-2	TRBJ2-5	CASSLTSGRGETQYF
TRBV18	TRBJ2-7	CASSPPMAQGSEQYF
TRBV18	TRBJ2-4	CASSPRGAGQQKNIQYF
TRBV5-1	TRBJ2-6	CASSRGGVSGANVLTF
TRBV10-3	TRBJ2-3	CAISNLGTSTDTQYF
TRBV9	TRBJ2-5	CASSAPGTGLETQYF
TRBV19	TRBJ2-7	CASSEKGVQSYEQYF
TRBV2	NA	CASGRDRSISYEQYF
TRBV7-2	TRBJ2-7	CASSSTSGSWQYF
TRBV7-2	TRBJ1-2	CASSLSGAGNGYTF
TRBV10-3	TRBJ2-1	CAISESTGGNSYNEQFF
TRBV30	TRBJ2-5	CAWSPGLASETQYF
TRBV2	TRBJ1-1	CASTPGGGNTEAFF
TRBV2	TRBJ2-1	CASSLSGGSGNEQFF
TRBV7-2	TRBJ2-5	CASQTGARETQYF
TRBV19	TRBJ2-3	CASSIGAEEADTQYF
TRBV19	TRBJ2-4	CATLHRIGNIQYF
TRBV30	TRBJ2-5	CAWSVSGRQETQYF
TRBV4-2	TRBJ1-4	CASSSGGVGEKLFF
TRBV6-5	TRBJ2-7	CASSRGQGGDEQYF
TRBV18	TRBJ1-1	CASSPSWGEHTEAFF
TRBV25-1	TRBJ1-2	CASSESTDTTVGYTF
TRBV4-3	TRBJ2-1	CASSPTVYNEQFF
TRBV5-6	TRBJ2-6	CASSLVVLSGANVLTF
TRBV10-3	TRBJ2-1	CAISEPRSSGFYNEQFF
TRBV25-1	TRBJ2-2	CASSLVVGTPPGELFF
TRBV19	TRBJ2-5	CASSSVGGAQETQYF
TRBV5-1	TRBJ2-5	CASSLETSGRGETQYF
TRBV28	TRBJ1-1	CASSRGREAFF
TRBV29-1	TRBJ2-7	CSVEGRGGLAGVGEQYF
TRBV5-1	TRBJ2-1	CASSLAPGNYNEQFF
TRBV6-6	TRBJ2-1	CASSYGTSGTHNEQFF
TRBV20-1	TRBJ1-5	CSAPDSGSQHF
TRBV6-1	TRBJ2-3	CAIRSGGAIDTQYF
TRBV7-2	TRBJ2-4	CASSLEASGTKNIQYF
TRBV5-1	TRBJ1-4	CASRLTATNEKLFF
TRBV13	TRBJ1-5	CASSSGTGDNQPQHF
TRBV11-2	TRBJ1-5	CASSLGGQGHQPQHF
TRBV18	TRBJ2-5	CASSPRGQETQYF
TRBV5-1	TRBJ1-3	CASSFSGTTGNTIYF
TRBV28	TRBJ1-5	CASSLIYQPQHF
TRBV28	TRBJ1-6	CASSPTGGGGRAPLHF